The next 6 T cell receptor beta chains were all read from a single sample in a study of technical replicates of blood from four donors. Libraries were prepared by immunoSEQ multiplex PCR; TCRdb keeps only in-frame clonotypes and omits some of them. This sample carries about 69,000 clones, roughly 88% of them seen once, and the ten largest clones take 3.5% to 5.5%. Sequencing was performed on PBMCs. These receptors were taken from a human donor in good health. Some clones in this sample may be carry-over from other donors' samples.

V and J are TRBV2 and TRBJ1-5; 7 positions match TRBD1. CDR1 and CDR2 from the germline V gene are SNHLY and FYNNEI. This CDR3 has 16 amino acids. The ends lost 6 bases at V and 7 bases at J; junction bases unmatched: 15. The CDR3 here is CASSLLLRGGRQPQHF. The CDR3 coding sequence is TGTGCCAGCAGCCTGCTCCTGCGAGGGGGCAGACAGCCCCAGCATTTT. The whole variable domain, filled in from reference TRBV2 and TRBJ1-5, reads EPEVTQTPSHQVTQMGQEVILRCVPISNHLYFYWYRQILGQKVEFLVSFYNNEISEKSEIFDDQFSVERPDGSNFTLKIRSTKLEDSAMYFCASSLLLRGGRQPQHFGDGTRLSIL.

The CDR3: CASSPPGTAKNIQYF. The CDR3 nucleotides read TGTGCCAGCTCACCACCCGGTACAGCCAAAAACATTCAGTACTTC. This rearrangement joins TRBV18 to TRBJ2-4, with D unclear. CDR1 and CDR2 (germline): KGHSH, LQKENI. The CDR3 contains 15 residues. Trimming cost V 0 bases and J 0 bases, with 6 bases left between them. The full variable domain, rest sourced from reference TRBV18 and TRBJ2-4, is NAGVMQNPRHLVRRRGQEARLRCSPMKGHSHVYWYRQLPEEGLKFMVYLQKENIIDESGMPKERFSAEFPKEGPSILRIQQVVRGDSAAYFCASSPPGTAKNIQYFGAGTRLSVL.

V and J are TRBV7-3 and TRBJ2-2; 9 nucleotides line up with TRBD2. Germline trimming cut 1 base from V and 4 bases from J; bases unmatched to any gene: 4. Germline assignment: CDR1 SGHTA and CDR2 FQGTGA. The CDR3 loop spans 16 amino acids. The CDR3: CASSLIPSGATGELFF. CDR3 nucleotide sequence: TGTGCCAGCAGCTTAATTCCTAGCGGGGCCACCGGGGAGCTGTTTTTT.

In this sample, this clone turned up once. V and J are TRBV9 and TRBJ2-1; D perhaps matches TRBD2 (5 bases). V lost 2 bases to trimming and J lost 8 bases, with 5 bases between them. This CDR3 has 11 amino acids. In germline, CDR1 is SGDLS, CDR2 YYNGEE. This chain's CDR3 is CASSVEDEQFF. The CDR3 DNA sequence: TGTGCCAGCAGCGTGGAGGATGAGCAGTTCTTC.

The genes are TRBV5-4 and TRBJ1-1; TRBD1 aligns across 12 bases. Trimming cost V 4 bases and J 5 bases; bases outside gene matches: 12. The CDR3 sequence is 17 residues long. Germline loops: CDR1 SGHNT, CDR2 YYREEE (reference sequence). This chain's CDR3 is CASSPQQQGQGATEAFF. DNA for the CDR3: TGTGCCAGCAGCCCTCAACAGCAGGGACAGGGGGCTACTGAAGCTTTCTTT.

This chain connects TRBV7-9 to TRBJ1-1, with D possibly matching TRBD1 (6 bases). The CDR3 runs 15 residues. Between the trimmed V and J ends, which lost 0 bases and 5 bases, there was a span of 13 bases. The germline gives CDR1 SEHNR, CDR2 FQNEAQ (reference sequence). The CDR3 loop reads CASSLAAGVGTEAFF. The CDR3 DNA reads TGTGCCAGCAGCTTAGCCGCAGGGGTAGGGACTGAAGCTTTCTTT.